What follows are 16 T cell receptor beta chains derived from one specimen sequenced in a study of blood T cell repertoires in COVID-19. Sequenced by immunoSEQ multiplex PCR; TCRdb stores in-frame clones only, minus some. The table lists about 130,000 clones, approximately 74% of them singletons. Material for sequencing was peripheral blood. All receptors derive from a man in his fifties or sixties with acute or convalescent COVID-19.

As for this clone: This likely comes from a read error, as the CDR3 has no conserved phenylalanine or tryptophan at its end. The DNA is left out, because the CDR3 cannot be placed on it with certainty; the CDR3 is given as TCRdb lists it. The rearrangement uses TRBV6-1 and TRBJ1-1; the table gives TRBD1 as D, unverified against the DNA. Germline CDR1 MNHNS, CDR2 SASEGT. The CDR3 is 13 amino acids long, termini counted. CDR3 protein: CASSDSNDRIAWI.

This rearrangement joins TRBV4-2 to TRBJ2-1, with 11 bases aligning to TRBD2. Trimming took 2 bases from V and 7 from J; bases not matched to a gene: 4. The V gene's germline CDR1 is LGHNA and CDR2 YNFKEQ. The CDR3 covers 15 residues. CDR3 residues: CASSQSGTSGNEQFF. The DNA of the CDR3 is TGTGCCAGCAGCCAATCCGGGACTAGCGGAAATGAGCAGTTCTTC.

The chain carries TRBV2 and TRBJ2-3; 11 bases match TRBD1. V lost 7 bases, J lost 1 base, and 10 bases stayed unmatched. This CDR3 contains 17 residues. The germline V gene encodes CDR1 SNHLY and CDR2 FYNNEI. CDR3 sequence reads: CASKRRGTGGGTDTQYF. CDR3 nucleotides: TGTGCCAGCAAAAGAAGAGGGACAGGGGGAGGCACAGATACGCAGTATTTT.

This clone was found once. The chain is built from TRBV11-3 and TRBJ1-1; the match to TRBD1 covers 8 bases. Germline V gene lookup returns CDR1 SGHNT and CDR2 YENEEA. This CDR3 spans 14 amino acids. Losses at the gene ends were 6 bases for V and 6 bases for J; bases not matched to a gene: 9. The CDR3 sequence: CASSSRQGSAEAFF. The CDR3 region has the DNA TGTGCCAGCAGTTCTCGACAGGGGAGTGCTGAAGCTTTCTTT.

The V and J genes are TRBV29-1 and TRBJ1-2; no firm D call. V dropped 1 base and J dropped 3 bases, with 9 bases sitting between them. The CDR3 contains 13 residues. Germline lookup yields CDR1 SQVTM and CDR2 ANQGSEA. The CDR3 sequence is CSVEASHHYGYTF. Written as DNA, the CDR3 is TGCAGCGTTGAAGCCAGTCACCACTATGGCTACACCTTC. The whole variable domain, remainder taken from reference TRBV29-1 and TRBJ1-2, is SAVISQKPSRDICQRGTSLTIQCQVDSQVTMMFWYRQQPGQSLTLIATANQGSEATYESGFVIDKFPISRPNLTFSTLTVSNMSPEDSSIYLCSVEASHHYGYTFGSGTRLTVV.

As for this clone: One end of the junction fails to match germline, which may point to a read error. V and J are TRBV12-3 or TRBV12-4 and TRBJ1-3; 9 nucleotides line up with TRBD1. The CDR3 spans 8 residues. The CDR3 bases are TGTGCCACGGGGGACAGGGTCTTT. Its protein is CATGDRVF.

CDR3 region: CASSPGVRLNVLTF. In DNA, the CDR3 is TGTGCCAGCAGCCCAGGGGTCCGCCTCAACGTCCTGACTTTC. The chain joins TRBV7-6 to TRBJ2-6, with a weak D call TRBD1 (6 bases). CDR1 is SGHVS, CDR2 FNYEAQ, per germline. The CDR3 runs 14 residues. V lost 5 bases to trimming and J lost 9 bases, with 14 bases between them.

This clone was found once. The V call is TRBV5-1, the J call TRBJ2-2; possibly TRBD1 for D (6 bases). Trimming removed 4 bases at V and 2 bases at J, with 12 bases between. The CDR3 has 15 amino acids. The germline CDR1 and CDR2 sequences are SGHRS and YFSETQ. CDR3 amino acids: CASSTGTTNTGELFF. In DNA form, the CDR3 reads TGCGCCAGCAGCACCGGGACAACAAACACCGGGGAGCTGTTTTTT.

The chain combines TRBV5-1 with TRBJ1-2, with 10 bases fitting TRBD1. Germline CDR1 and CDR2: SGHRS and YFSETQ. V lost 1 base, J lost 0 bases, and 6 bases stayed unmatched. The CDR3 has 17 amino acids. The CDR3 region has the DNA TGCGCCAGCAGCTTGAGACAGGGGGCTTCTGCTAACTATGGCTACACCTTC. Translating it yields CASSLRQGASANYGYTF. Looking up the rest from reference TRBV5-1 and TRBJ1-2 gives the full variable domain: KAGVTQTPRYLIKTRGQQVTLSCSPISGHRSVSWYQQTPGQGLQFLFEYFSETQRNKGNFPGRFSGRQFSNSRSEMNVSTLELGDSALYLCASSLRQGASANYGYTFGSGTRLTVV.

This rearrangement joins TRBV30 to TRBJ1-2; 8 bases are a match to TRBD1. The trim removed 4 bases at V and 7 bases at J, leaving 8 bases unmatched. The V gene's germline CDR1 is GTSNPN and CDR2 SVGIG (reference sequence). The CDR3 is made up of 13 amino acids. This chain's CDR3 is CAWTGGVVRGYTF. The CDR3 DNA reads as TGTGCCTGGACAGGGGGCGTTGTTCGTGGCTACACCTTC. The variable domain in full, with the rest retrieved from reference TRBV30 and TRBJ1-2, is SQTIHQWPATLVQPVGSPLSLECTVEGTSNPNLYWYRQAAGRGLQLLFYSVGIGQISSEVPQNLSASRPQDRQFILSSKKLLLSDSGFYLCAWTGGVVRGYTFGSGTRLTVV.

The chain employs TRBV6-5 and TRBJ2-3; TRBD2 is a possible D gene (5 bases). The germline gives CDR1 MNHEY, CDR2 SVGAGI. V was shortened by 6 bases and J by 8 bases, with 15 bases between the two germline ends. The CDR3 has 13 residues. The CDR3 loop reads CASRKLELGTQYF. For the CDR3, the DNA is TGTGCCAGCAGAAAACTAGAACTCGGTACGCAGTATTTT.

This clone was detected a few times. The chain recombines TRBV11-3 with TRBJ2-7, with 8 bases aligning to TRBD2. This CDR3 spans 14 amino acids. The germline CDR1 and CDR2 sequences are SGHNT and YENEEA. J gave up 6 bases and V 2 bases, and 6 bases lay outside the gene matches. The DNA of the CDR3 is TGTGCCAGCAGCTTACAGCGGGAGCTGGGCGAGCAGTACTTC. Its translation is CASSLQRELGEQYF.

The rearrangement links TRBV30 to TRBJ1-6, with TRBD1 matching over 10 bases. This CDR3 has 18 amino acids. CDR1 and CDR2 from the germline V gene are GTSNPN and SVGIG (reference sequence). V dropped 0 bases and J dropped 2; count of bases not matched to a gene: 7. This chain's CDR3 is CAWSVRDRGVTYNSPLHF. In nucleotides, the CDR3 is TGTGCCTGGAGTGTACGGGACAGGGGTGTTACCTATAATTCACCCCTCCACTTT. Variable domain in full (rest from reference TRBV30 and TRBJ1-6): SQTIHQWPATLVQPVGSPLSLECTVEGTSNPNLYWYRQAAGRGLQLLFYSVGIGQISSEVPQNLSASRPQDRQFILSSKKLLLSDSGFYLCAWSVRDRGVTYNSPLHFGNGTRLTVT.

For this clone: A much larger clonotype is one base distant, so this may be a read error. The chain uses TRBV11-3 and TRBJ1-1, with D tentatively TRBD1 (6 bases). The germline gives CDR1 SGHNT, CDR2 YENEEA. Trimming removed 4 bases at V and 4 bases at J, with 10 bases between. The CDR3 length is 13 residues. The CDR3 loop reads CASSSAGVTEAFF. The CDR3 DNA reads as TGTGCCAGCAGCTCGGCAGGGGTCACTGAAGCTTTCTTT. The full variable domain, with the rest looked up from reference TRBV11-3 and TRBJ1-1, is EAGVVQSPRYKIIEKKQPVAFWCNPISGHNTLYWYLQNLGQGPELLIRYENEEAVDDSQLPKDRFSAERLKGVDSTLKIQPAELGDSAVYLCASSSAGVTEAFFGQGTRLTVV.

The V and J genes are TRBV6-1 and TRBJ1-2; possibly TRBD1 for D (6 bases). V lost 2 bases and J lost 3, with 13 bases in between. Germline CDR1 reads MNHNS; CDR2 reads SASEGT. The CDR3 has 15 residues. The CDR3 DNA is TGTGCCAGCAGTGAATGGGGCAGGGGCGACTATGGCTACACCTTC. Translating gives CASSEWGRGDYGYTF.

V usage is TRBV5-1 and J usage is TRBJ2-3, with TRBD1 matching 9 bases. Germline loops: CDR1 SGHRS, CDR2 YFSETQ. Losses at the gene ends were 4 bases for V and 3 bases for J; bases not matched to a gene: 6. This CDR3 has 15 residues. The CDR3 region is CASSPPGQGTDTQYF. The CDR3 nucleotides read TGCGCCAGCAGCCCGCCGGGACAGGGTACAGATACGCAGTATTTT.